The TCR beta chain under discussion was sequenced for a study of CD8+CD57+ T cells in acquired aplastic anemia. As for the study in general: Sorted cells (CD4+ and CD8+) yielded DNA amounts that averaged about 3.1 ug.

Sequencing involved patients with CD8+CD57+ cell expansion previously shown by flow cytometry. When blood sampling took place, the patients had received no therapy. This CDR3 comprises 15 residues. V lost 3 bases and J 2 bases, leaving 13 bases between the germline ends. Germline CDR1 is KGHDR and CDR2 is SFDVKD. TCR beta VDJ combinations and CDR3 sequences were profiled from genomic DNA. TCRdb ran MiXCR on the reads and lists one entry per CDR3 protein. The sample holds approximately 180,000 distinct CDR3 sequences, approximately 48% seen once. The chain links TRBV24-1 to TRBJ2-7, with D maybe TRBD2 (6 bases). The TCR was taken from a human donor with aplastic anemia. The specimen sequenced was sorted CD4+, CD8+, or CD8+CD57+ T cells (not recorded which) from PBMCs. The CDR3 DNA reads as TGTGCCACCAGTGATAATCGGGGGAACCCCTACGAGCAGTACTTC. Its translation: CATSDNRGNPYEQYF.